This TCR beta chain originates from a study of long-term antiretroviral therapy in people with HIV. This clone was recorded only once. Its antigen is currently unknown. They ran version v3.0 of the immunoSEQ assay at survey level. Using immunoSEQ multiplex PCR, the repertoire was profiled, and TCRdb retains in-frame clones only, with some absent. Among 25,000 to 35,000 clones listed, approximately 90% were seen once. Germline V gene data show CDR1 as KGHSY and CDR2 as FQNENV. The J segment lost 0 bases and the V segment lost 0 bases, leaving 4 bases of the junction unmatched. The CDR3 consists of 17 residues. Broader study findings: No data were available on ART adherence, viral resistance or therapy changes. Controls exceeded HIV repertoires in CDR3 length range.

The sample here was unsorted PBMCs, taken 3.1 years after starting antiretroviral therapy. J is TRBJ2-2 and V is TRBV16, with 7 positions matching TRBD2. The TCR comes from a man aged 18 to 29 with HIV. The CDR3 sequence is CASSQSLLAANTGELFF. The CDR3 DNA reads as TGTGCCAGCAGCCAATCGCTTCTAGCGGCGAACACCGGGGAGCTGTTTTTT.